A selection of T cell receptor beta chains follows, all from one sample in a study of patients and donors after allogeneic stem cell transplantation. TCRdb itself ran the RT-PCR reads through MiXCR, one entry per CDR3 protein. The sample shows 160,000 or so distinct CDR3 sequences, about 24% of them seen only once. Input material: blood, either unsorted or a sorted T cell fraction (not recorded which). The source of these receptors is a human donor who was either an allogeneic HSCT recipient or a stem cell or donor lymphocyte infusion donor (not recorded which). It is not recorded whose cells these are; they may come from a transplant donor. Each CDR3 is given without its conserved first and last residue. Each record gives: J gene, V gene, CDR3 length, CDR3 protein.

j_call: TRBJ2-1
v_call: TRBV12-3/TRBV12-4
cdr3_length: 10
cdr3_aa: ASSLMYNEQF

j_call: TRBJ2-2
v_call: TRBV5-1
cdr3_length: 12
cdr3_aa: ASSRNINTGELF

j_call: TRBJ1-4
v_call: TRBV4-3
cdr3_length: 13
cdr3_aa: ASSQDRQGREKLF

j_call: TRBJ2-3
v_call: TRBV24-1
cdr3_length: 14
cdr3_aa: ATSDPKGDFTDTQY

j_call: TRBJ2-7
v_call: TRBV25-1
cdr3_length: 10
cdr3_aa: ASSANGDEQY

j_call: TRBJ2-1
v_call: TRBV6-2/TRBV6-3
cdr3_length: 14
cdr3_aa: ASSYGGTGGYNEEF

j_call: TRBJ2-5
v_call: TRBV4-3
cdr3_length: 11
cdr3_aa: ASSQGVQETQY

j_call: TRBJ2-1
v_call: TRBV4-2
cdr3_length: 14
cdr3_aa: ASSQEGGRSYNEQF

j_call: TRBJ2-2
v_call: TRBV12-3/TRBV12-4
cdr3_length: 12
cdr3_aa: AGQTGANTGELF

j_call: TRBJ2-1
v_call: TRBV20-1
cdr3_length: 13
cdr3_aa: SAIRTSGLYNEQF

j_call: TRBJ2-7
v_call: TRBV6-2/TRBV6-3
cdr3_length: 14
cdr3_aa: ASSYLRGQVFYEQY

j_call: TRBJ2-6
v_call: TRBV2
cdr3_length: 17
cdr3_aa: ASSERDNKGSPGANVLT

j_call: TRBJ2-5
v_call: TRBV20-1
cdr3_length: 12
cdr3_aa: SARDLGSQETQY

j_call: TRBJ1-1
v_call: TRBV25-1
cdr3_length: 14
cdr3_aa: ASSPPGQGRHTEAF

j_call: TRBJ2-5
v_call: TRBV29-1
cdr3_length: 9
cdr3_aa: SVGLVETQY

j_call: TRBJ1-6
v_call: TRBV21-1
cdr3_length: 13
cdr3_aa: ASSKAGRTDSPLH

j_call: TRBJ2-5
v_call: TRBV5-5
cdr3_length: 17
cdr3_aa: ASSLTLTSGGILQETQY

j_call: TRBJ2-1
v_call: TRBV20-1
cdr3_length: 10
cdr3_aa: SATQSGTKWI

j_call: TRBJ1-1
v_call: TRBV20-1
cdr3_length: 11
cdr3_aa: RVFIAGNTEAF

j_call: TRBJ2-4
v_call: TRBV4-1
cdr3_length: 11
cdr3_aa: ASSALAKNIQY

j_call: TRBJ2-7
v_call: TRBV12-3/TRBV12-4
cdr3_length: 10
cdr3_aa: ASRHGSYEQY

j_call: TRBJ1-2
v_call: TRBV5-1
cdr3_length: 13
cdr3_aa: ASSLDYPSAGGYT

j_call: TRBJ1-1
v_call: TRBV20-1
cdr3_length: 12
cdr3_aa: SARRGAPNTEAF

j_call: TRBJ1-2
v_call: TRBV18
cdr3_length: 13
cdr3_aa: ASSADRASIYGYT

j_call: TRBJ1-2
v_call: TRBV20-1
cdr3_length: 13
cdr3_aa: SATETGTTDYGYT

j_call: TRBJ2-7
v_call: TRBV6-5
cdr3_length: 9
cdr3_aa: ASSLSGEQY

j_call: TRBJ2-3
v_call: TRBV20-1
cdr3_length: 15
cdr3_aa: SASGLAGGPGSDTQY

j_call: TRBJ1-2
v_call: TRBV5-1
cdr3_length: 11
cdr3_aa: ASSGTGEYGYT

j_call: TRBJ1-5
v_call: TRBV18
cdr3_length: 12
cdr3_aa: ASSPDREVQPQH

j_call: TRBJ2-3
v_call: TRBV29-1
cdr3_length: 8
cdr3_aa: SVVFDTQY

j_call: TRBJ1-5
v_call: TRBV10-3
cdr3_length: 12
cdr3_aa: ATRHSLANQPQH

j_call: TRBJ1-2
v_call: TRBV14
cdr3_length: 12
cdr3_aa: ASSHTGTNYGYT

j_call: TRBJ2-3
v_call: TRBV10-3
cdr3_length: 11
cdr3_aa: ATTGFSTDTQY

j_call: TRBJ2-5
v_call: TRBV7-3
cdr3_length: 13
cdr3_aa: ASSPSGETQETQY

j_call: TRBJ2-7
v_call: TRBV19
cdr3_length: 13
cdr3_aa: ASSIAGRSTYEQY

j_call: TRBJ1-1
v_call: TRBV18
cdr3_length: 16
cdr3_aa: ASSPDVWSRPLNTEAF

j_call: TRBJ2-3
v_call: TRBV12-3/TRBV12-4
cdr3_length: 13
cdr3_aa: ASSWRGLDPDTQY

j_call: TRBJ1-2
v_call: TRBV24-1
cdr3_length: 11
cdr3_aa: ATRGTGGYGYT

j_call: TRBJ2-1
v_call: TRBV3-1
cdr3_length: 14
cdr3_aa: ASRFNGKSSYNEQF

j_call: TRBJ2-2
v_call: TRBV12-3/TRBV12-4
cdr3_length: 13
cdr3_aa: ASSFPGGSTGELF

j_call: TRBJ2-1
v_call: TRBV7-2
cdr3_length: 13
cdr3_aa: ASRPGLAASNEQF

j_call: TRBJ2-1
v_call: TRBV24-1
cdr3_length: 14
cdr3_aa: ATSDSASVSYNEQF

j_call: TRBJ2-5
v_call: TRBV11-3
cdr3_length: 12
cdr3_aa: ASSSRTTQETQY

j_call: TRBJ2-1
v_call: TRBV20-1
cdr3_length: 12
cdr3_aa: SARPFESYNEQF

j_call: TRBJ1-2
v_call: TRBV6-6
cdr3_length: 11
cdr3_aa: AASGLVNDGYT

j_call: TRBJ2-2
v_call: TRBV27
cdr3_length: 11
cdr3_aa: ASSPLRAGELF